This T cell receptor (beta chain) was documented in a study of blood T cells in healthy people across ages. Whole-study findings and limits: While age rose, TCR beta diversity per million T cells dropped in a roughly linear way. It was found that TCR beta diversity correlated strongly with the percentage of naive T cells.

The CDR3 has 14 amino acids. The ends were cut back, 1 base at V and 4 bases at J, with 8 bases in the middle. The V gene's germline CDR1 is SNHLY and CDR2 FYNNEI. Notes on this clonotype: No antigen is known for it.

A sample-barcoded 5' primer and a J-beta primer mix were used in a second PCR of roughly 6 to 11 cycles. A minimum of 2.5 million CDR3-containing paired-end reads was obtained for each sample. Each CDR3 protein is one row after TCRdb ran MiXCR on the 5' RACE reads. Of 730,000 or so distinct CDR3 sequences listed, 43% were seen once; the top ten hold 20% to 25%. Roughly 9 milliliters of peripheral blood were drawn from each donor. The TCR originated in a woman between 55 and 75 years old in good health. Sequenced: blood. J is TRBJ1-5 and V is TRBV2, with TRBD1 as a possible D gene (5 bases). CDR3 amino acids: CASSEGWGNQPQHF. The CDR3 DNA follows: TGTGCCAGCAGTGAAGGATGGGGGAATCAGCCCCAGCATTTT.